Below, one T cell receptor beta chain is given with its context. This clone was detected only a few times. Its antigen remains undetermined. Base qualities are not recorded, but no much larger clone differs from it by a single base. The record originates from a study of CD8+ T cells in alopecia areata (dated by TCRdb to the late 2010s). Turning to the overall study: Treated patients were enrolled in an open-label pilot trial of oral tofacitinib, 5 to 10 mg twice daily, for moderate-to-severe alopecia areata. Patients received tofacitinib for 6 to 18 months and were then followed off drug for 6 months to check for delayed response and recurrence. For the treated patients, the SALT score, which quantifies what percentage of scalp surface area is affected, served as the measure of disease severity. In both human patients and the C3H/HeJ mouse model, the study applied high-throughput TCRbeta sequencing to look at T cell clonal expansion in alopecia areata. In humans, TCRbeta sequencing was performed on scalp tissue and on sorted CD4+ and CD8+ peripheral blood T cells from healthy controls and from patients with patchy or totalis/universalis alopecia areata. Patients on tofacitinib were biopsied at baseline and after 4 and 24 weeks of treatment, and several of the patients also had a later scalp biopsy. Scalp clonality was compared among normal scalp (n=4), patchy alopecia areata scalp (n=8), and alopecia totalis/universalis scalp (n=8). RNA was extracted with the PAXgene miRNA kit for fixed scalp, the miRNeasy kit for PBMCs, and the RNeasy kit for mouse skin. immunoSEQ multiplex PCR using 35 Vbeta forward primers and 13 Jbeta reverse primers was used to amplify TCRbeta CDR3 regions.

The CDR3 holds 14 amino acids from the cysteine to the phenylalanine. CDR3 DNA is the only sequence kept; it has 42 bases, read in frame from the first base. The germline V gene encodes CDR1 SQVTM and CDR2 ANQGSEA. The junction shows trimming of 3 bases on V and 5 bases on J, plus 13 bases between the germline ends. The time point label, as the study defines it: about 4 weeks on oral tofacitinib. In the paper's terms, the treatment or condition label means: oral pan-JAK inhibitor, 5-10 mg twice daily. Lesional scalp punch biopsies and peripheral blood were collected from alopecia areata patients. PBMCs were isolated by density centrifugation and stained for CD3, CD4 and CD8, and CD4+ and CD8+ T cells were sorted on a FACSAria. General study outcomes and caveats: Compared with mice, TCR sequences shared between patients were less clear, possibly partly because of HLA diversity across the patient population. Because the treated cohort was small and included a single nonresponder, larger studies are needed to assess links between baseline CD8+ expansion and response. Unlike mouse skin, which is dominated by gammadelta T cells, normal human skin has resident alphabeta T cells that are also sequenced, and this complicates analysis of the scalp TCR repertoire. During tofacitinib treatment, many expanded lesional clones remained in scalp and blood, and this persistence may partly explain relapse after treatment is stopped. Higher clonality and more expanded CD8+ clones were observed in lesional scalp than in normal scalp, particularly in alopecia totalis/universalis, a finding suggestive of antigenic drive. Scalp clonality and the number of expanded CD8+ clones among the top 100 scalp clones were significantly decreased by tofacitinib.

The library was generated by the immunoSEQ multiplex PCR assay. RNA was extracted from all samples and reverse transcribed into cDNA, which served as template for TCR sequencing. SuperScript III was used for first-strand cDNA synthesis, primed with a 2:1 mix of oligo-dT and random hexamers. A synthetic immune receptor repertoire was used to measure amplification bias, and any remaining bias was corrected computationally. As for how the authors treated the data: Raw reads were preprocessed for error removal, and CDR3 was defined according to IMGT conventions as running from the conserved cysteine to phenylalanine. Clonality was computed by normalizing Shannon entropy by log2 of the number of productive unique TCRs and subtracting the result from 1. Whether scalp clones were CD4 or CD8 was inferred by matching scalp TCRbeta sequences against CD4 and CD8 repertoires sorted from blood. In its TCRdb copy, this immuneACCESS table keeps in-frame sequences only and misses some clones. Where compared with another copy, unresolved V genes explain less than half of these, and the others have no known cause. The V and J calls and the clone size are those of that table, but D and trimming were determined from the DNA. This sample holds 190,000 or so clones; roughly three fifths were observed only once. The top ten hold 3% to 4% of the sample.

This TCR was recovered from a human donor with alopecia areata. The source material was CD4+ T cells sorted from blood, sampled at week 4, from a patient treated with tofacitinib. The rearranged chain carries TRBV29-1 and TRBJ2-2; TRBD1 could be the D gene, as 6 bases match. The CDR3 in this case is CSVDAGGATGELFF. The DNA sequence is given as TGCAGCGTTGACGCTGGGGGCGCAACCGGGGAGCTGTTTTTT.